This T cell receptor beta chain was captured in a study of cytomegalovirus exposure and HLA in healthy donors. J lost 6 bases, V lost 0 bases, and 10 bases had no gene match. The CDR3 loop spans 16 amino acids. The V gene's germline CDR1 is LGHNA and CDR2 YSLEER. The protocol was immunoSEQ multiplex PCR, while the TCRdb copy is restricted to in-frame clones and leaves out a portion. Of about 310,000 clones in the sample, roughly 88% were seen once. Among the 120 subjects of the validation cohort, separate from the 666-subject first cohort, were the donors. The specimen was PBMCs. This TCR was recovered from a young man in good health and CMV-seronegative. The J gene is TRBJ2-7, the V gene TRBV4-3, with 8 bases matching TRBD1. CDR3 in DNA: TGCGCCAGCAGCCAAGATTCGGGGACAGGACTTGGCGAGCAGTACTTC. Translation: CASSQDSGTGLGEQYF.